This record covers a single T cell receptor (beta chain). This clone was recorded only once. Which antigen it targets is not known. No per-base quality is available; no much larger clone lies one base away. The entry originates in a study of cytotoxic CD8 clonotypes in ibrutinib-treated CLL (dated by TCRdb to the early 2020s). About the investigation overall: The cohort included roughly 15 treatment-naive and ten to twelve relapsed/refractory patients; about 17 were IGHV unmutated. Responses were partial in around 24 patients and complete in 2; after median about 63 months follow-up, some 15 stayed in remission and 12 progressed. The response samples were drawn at a median of around eleven months into treatment, with a range of roughly 6 to 36 months. An average of 255,043 productive templates and approximately 90,000 productive rearrangements was obtained per sample. Longitudinal samples were obtainable from 26 of the 86 participants in the trial. Cryopreserved peripheral blood mononuclear cells were obtained before treatment, at response, and at either sustained remission or disease progression. Patients were still on ibrutinib when every remission and progressive disease sample was collected. Paper-wide results and their limitations: An increase in clonality was observed at ibrutinib response, with clonality remaining stable during sustained remission and falling back toward baseline at progression. Baseline clonality was found to be higher than that of age-matched healthy donors and was strongly correlated with circulating CD8+ T-cell counts. Public clonotypes were rare and either shrank or stayed stable during treatment, and the rise in clonality at ibrutinib response reflected expansion of private clonotypes. Sustained-remission and progressing patients did not have matched sampling times, and lymph node repertoires were not examined.

On a MiSeq, deep resolution sequencing aimed for a depth between 1 in 1 million and 1 in 200,000 T cells, with each clonotype covered 10x on average. TCR beta libraries were generated with the immunoSEQ hsTCRB Kit. The original methods were these. ImmunoSEQ Data Assistant and ImmunoSEQ Analyzer were used for data analysis, and V, D and J genes were assigned according to IMGT definitions. Clonality, which ranges from 0 to 1, was calculated by subtracting the normalized Shannon entropy of productive rearrangement frequencies from one. Only overrepresented clonotypes making up at least 0.05% of the repertoire of each patient were included in the public clonotype analysis. About twelve repertoires from age-matched healthy donors, obtained from immuneACCESS, served as clonality controls. TCRdb mirrors the immuneACCESS table, restricted to in-frame sequences. Some clones are absent from its copies; in checked studies, under half trace to an unresolved V gene, and the reason for the others is unknown. V and J calls and clone size follow that table, whereas D and trimming were derived from the DNA. For this sample there are about 200,000 clones; 70% appear just once. The top ten hold roughly 6.4% of the sample.

In light of the paper, this sample's time point label describes: approximately eleven months on ibrutinib. Roughly 2 micrograms of genomic DNA were extracted from cryopreserved PBMCs for TCR beta library preparation. Longitudinal blood samples from CLL patients on ibrutinib monotherapy underwent high-throughput TCR beta sequencing. The patients were enrolled in a single-center, open-label phase 2 trial of ibrutinib monotherapy. The sample consisted of PBMCs, taken after 12 months of ibrutinib treatment. This TCR derives from a human donor with chronic lymphocytic leukemia.

The DNA sequence is TGTGCCAGCAGCGTAGACGGGAGAAGAGGCGGGGAGCTGTTTTTT. Translated, this gives CASSVDGRRGGELFF. The sequence joins TRBV9 to TRBJ2-2; TRBD2 could be the D gene, as 6 bases match. Trimming at the junction amounts to 0 bases on V and 7 bases on J, and the germline ends lie 13 bases apart. From the cysteine up to the phenylalanine, the CDR3 has a length of 15 residues. The CDR3 DNA has 45 bases and is translated from base 1. Via the germline V gene, CDR1 is SGDLS and CDR2 YYNGEE.